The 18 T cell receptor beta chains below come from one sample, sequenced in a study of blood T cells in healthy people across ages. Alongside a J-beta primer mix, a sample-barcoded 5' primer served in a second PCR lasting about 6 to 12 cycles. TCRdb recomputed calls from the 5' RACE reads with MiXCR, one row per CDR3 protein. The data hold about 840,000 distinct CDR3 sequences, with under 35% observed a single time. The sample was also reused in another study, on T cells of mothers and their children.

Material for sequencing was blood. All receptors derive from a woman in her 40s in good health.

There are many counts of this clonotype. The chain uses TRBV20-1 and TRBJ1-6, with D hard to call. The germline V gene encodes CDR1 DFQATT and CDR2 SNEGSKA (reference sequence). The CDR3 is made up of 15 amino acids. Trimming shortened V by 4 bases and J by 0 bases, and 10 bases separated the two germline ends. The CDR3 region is CSATPLSSYNSPLHF. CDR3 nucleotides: TGCAGTGCTACTCCTCTAAGCTCCTATAATTCACCCCTCCACTTT.

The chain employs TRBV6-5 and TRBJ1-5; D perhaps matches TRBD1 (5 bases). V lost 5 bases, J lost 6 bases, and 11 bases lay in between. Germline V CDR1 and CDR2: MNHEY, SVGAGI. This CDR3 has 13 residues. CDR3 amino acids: CASSTSRAQPQHF. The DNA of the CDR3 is TGTGCCAGCAGTACAAGCAGGGCTCAGCCCCAGCATTTT.

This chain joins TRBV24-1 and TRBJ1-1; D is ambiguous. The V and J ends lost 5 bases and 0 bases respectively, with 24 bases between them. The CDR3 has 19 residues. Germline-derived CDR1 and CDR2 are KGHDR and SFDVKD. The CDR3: CATSAPPRRGSGMNTEAFF. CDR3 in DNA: TGTGCCACCAGTGCCCCTCCGCGGCGCGGCTCCGGGATGAACACTGAAGCTTTCTTT.

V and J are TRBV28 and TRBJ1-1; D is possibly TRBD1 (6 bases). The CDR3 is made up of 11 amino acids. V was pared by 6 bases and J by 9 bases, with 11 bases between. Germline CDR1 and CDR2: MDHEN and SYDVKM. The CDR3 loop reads CASSYGDKAFF. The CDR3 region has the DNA TGTGCCAGCAGCTACGGGGACAAAGCTTTCTTT. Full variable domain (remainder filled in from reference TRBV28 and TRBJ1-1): DVKVTQSSRYLVKRTGEKVFLECVQDMDHENMFWYRQDPGLGLRLIYFSYDVKMKEKGDIPEGYSVSREKKERFSLILESASTNQTSMYLCASSYGDKAFFGQGTRLTVV.

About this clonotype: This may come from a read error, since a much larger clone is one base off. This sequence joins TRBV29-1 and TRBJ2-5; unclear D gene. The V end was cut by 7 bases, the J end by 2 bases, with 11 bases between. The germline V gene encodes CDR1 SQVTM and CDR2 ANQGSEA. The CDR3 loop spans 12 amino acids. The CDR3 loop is CSASSRQETQYF. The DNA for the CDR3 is TGCAGCGCCAGCTCGCGGCAAGAGACCCAGTACTTC. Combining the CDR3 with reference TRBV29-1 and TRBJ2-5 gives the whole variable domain SAVISQKPSRDICQRGTSLTIQCQVDSQVTMMFWYRQQPGQSLTLIATANQGSEATYESGFVIDKFPISRPNLTFSTLTVSNMSPEDSSIYLCSASSRQETQYFGPGTRLLVL.

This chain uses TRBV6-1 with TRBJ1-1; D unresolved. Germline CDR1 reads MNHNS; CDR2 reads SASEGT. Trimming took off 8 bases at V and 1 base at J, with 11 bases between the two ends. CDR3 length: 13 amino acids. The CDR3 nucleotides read TGTGCCAGCGACAAGGGAACGAACACTGAAGCTTTCTTT. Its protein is CASDKGTNTEAFF.

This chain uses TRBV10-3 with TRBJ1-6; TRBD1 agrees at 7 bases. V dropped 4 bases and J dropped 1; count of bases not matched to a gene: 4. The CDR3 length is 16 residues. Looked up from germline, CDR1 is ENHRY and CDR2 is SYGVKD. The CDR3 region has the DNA TGTGCCATCAGTGTGGAGGGGGCGTCCTATAATTCACCCCTCCACTTT. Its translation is CAISVEGASYNSPLHF.

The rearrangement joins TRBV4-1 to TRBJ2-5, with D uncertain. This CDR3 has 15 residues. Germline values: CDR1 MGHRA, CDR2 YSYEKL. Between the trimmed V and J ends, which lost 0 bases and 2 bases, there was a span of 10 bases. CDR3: CASSQEASRQETQYF. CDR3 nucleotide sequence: TGCGCCAGCAGCCAAGAGGCCTCCCGTCAAGAGACCCAGTACTTC.

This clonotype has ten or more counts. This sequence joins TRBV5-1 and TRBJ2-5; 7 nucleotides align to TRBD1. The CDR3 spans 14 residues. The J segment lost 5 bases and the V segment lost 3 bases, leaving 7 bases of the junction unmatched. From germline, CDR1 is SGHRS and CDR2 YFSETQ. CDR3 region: CASSSDRFEETQYF. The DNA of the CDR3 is TGCGCCAGCAGCTCGGACAGGTTTGAGGAGACCCAGTACTTC.

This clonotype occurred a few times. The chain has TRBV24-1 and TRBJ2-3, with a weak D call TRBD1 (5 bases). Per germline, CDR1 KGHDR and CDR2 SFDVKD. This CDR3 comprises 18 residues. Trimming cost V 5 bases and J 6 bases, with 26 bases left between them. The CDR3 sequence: CATSAPRRGRVGSDTQYF. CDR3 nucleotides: TGTGCCACCAGTGCCCCCCGCCGTGGCAGGGTGGGGTCGGATACGCAGTATTTT.

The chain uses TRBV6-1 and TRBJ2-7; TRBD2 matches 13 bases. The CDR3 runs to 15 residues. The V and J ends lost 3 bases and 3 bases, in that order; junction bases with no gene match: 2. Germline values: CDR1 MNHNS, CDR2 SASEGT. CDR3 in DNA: TGTGCCAGCAGTGAGCGGACTAGCGGGAGCTACGAGCAGTACTTC. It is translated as CASSERTSGSYEQYF.

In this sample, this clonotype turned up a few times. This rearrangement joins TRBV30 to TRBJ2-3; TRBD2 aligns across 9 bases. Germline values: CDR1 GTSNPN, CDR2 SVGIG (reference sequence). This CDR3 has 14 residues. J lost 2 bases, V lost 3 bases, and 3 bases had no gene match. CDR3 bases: TGTGCCTGGAGGACTAGCGGATCCACAGATACGCAGTATTTT. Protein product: CAWRTSGSTDTQYF.

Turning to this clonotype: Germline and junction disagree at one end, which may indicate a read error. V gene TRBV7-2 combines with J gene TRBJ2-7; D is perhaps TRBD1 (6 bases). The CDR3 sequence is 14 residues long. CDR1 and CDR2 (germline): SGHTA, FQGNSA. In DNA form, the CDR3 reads TGTGCCGGCAGTCTCTTGGGACACCCCTACGAGCAGTACTTC. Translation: CAGSLLGHPYEQYF.

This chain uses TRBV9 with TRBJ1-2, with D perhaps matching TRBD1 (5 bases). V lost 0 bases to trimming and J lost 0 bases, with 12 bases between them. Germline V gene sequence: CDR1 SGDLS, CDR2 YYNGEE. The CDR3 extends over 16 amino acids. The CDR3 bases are TGTGCCAGCAGCGTAGGAGGGGTCCTCACTAACTATGGCTACACCTTC. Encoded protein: CASSVGGVLTNYGYTF.

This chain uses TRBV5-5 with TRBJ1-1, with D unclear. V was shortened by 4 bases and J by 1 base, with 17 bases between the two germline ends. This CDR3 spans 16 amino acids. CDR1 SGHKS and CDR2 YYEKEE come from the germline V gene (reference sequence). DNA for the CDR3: TGTGCCAGCAGCCGGGGTCCCTCATCGCGGAACACTGAAGCTTTCTTT. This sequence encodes CASSRGPSSRNTEAFF.

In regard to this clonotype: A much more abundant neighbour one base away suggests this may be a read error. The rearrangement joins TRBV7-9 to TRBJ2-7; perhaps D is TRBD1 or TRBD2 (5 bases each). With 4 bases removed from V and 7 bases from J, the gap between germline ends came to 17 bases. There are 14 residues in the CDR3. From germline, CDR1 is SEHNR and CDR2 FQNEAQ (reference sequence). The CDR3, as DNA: TGTGCCAGCAGCTCCCCGGGGCCTTACAATGAGCAGTACTTC. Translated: CASSSPGPYNEQYF.

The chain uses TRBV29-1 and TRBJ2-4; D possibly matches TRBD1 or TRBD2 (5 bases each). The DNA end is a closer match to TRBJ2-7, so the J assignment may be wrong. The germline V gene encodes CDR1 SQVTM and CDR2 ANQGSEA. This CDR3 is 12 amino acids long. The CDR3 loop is CSFGDGTYEQYF. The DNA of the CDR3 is TGCAGCTTCGGGGACGGTACCTACGAGCAGTACTTC.

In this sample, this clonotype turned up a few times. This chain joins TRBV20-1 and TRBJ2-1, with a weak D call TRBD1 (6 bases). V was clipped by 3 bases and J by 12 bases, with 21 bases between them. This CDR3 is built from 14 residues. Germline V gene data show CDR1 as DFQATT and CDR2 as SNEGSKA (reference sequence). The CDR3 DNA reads TGCAGTGCTAGGTCCTTCACAGGGAACTATGTGCAGTTCTTC. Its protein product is CSARSFTGNYVQFF.